A selection of T cell receptor beta chains follows, all from one sample in a study of T cell responses to AZD1222 COVID-19 vaccine. The table came from immunoSEQ multiplex PCR; TCRdb's copy has only in-frame clones and leaves some out. The table shows about 140,000 clones, with 89% occurring only once. Here the sequenced sample was peripheral blood, taken on day 0 of AZD1222 vaccination. The receptors originated from an adult in good health. Both conserved end residues are part of each CDR3. A D gene is named only where the DNA matches it firmly. The size field is filled for only some rows; it gives once, few, many or a size class.

NA	TRBV5-1	NA	TRBJ2-1	CASSSGLLGDLYNEQFF	TGCGCCAGCAGCTCAGGGCTGTTGGGAGACCTCTACAATGAGCAGTTCTTC
NA	TRBV19	NA	TRBJ1-3	CASSASLSSGNTIYF	TGTGCCAGTAGTGCGAGTTTGAGCTCTGGAAACACCATATATTTT
NA	TRBV29-1	NA	TRBJ1-1	CSARTGLNTEAFF	TGCAGCGCCCGGACCGGGTTGAACACTGAAGCTTTCTTT
NA	TRBV12-3/TRBV12-4	NA	TRBJ1-5	CASSVQENQPQHF	TGTGCCAGCAGTGTACAGGAGAATCAGCCCCAGCATTTT
once	TRBV5-1	NA	TRBJ1-5	CASSYDRHMEPQHF	TGCGCCAGCAGCTATGACAGGCACATGGAGCCCCAGCATTTT
NA	TRBV18	NA	TRBJ2-2	CASSPLRGDPGELFF	TGTGCCAGCTCACCGTTACGGGGCGACCCCGGGGAGCTGTTTTTT
NA	TRBV18	TRBD2	TRBJ2-7	CASSPRRLAGRDEQYF	TGTGCCAGCTCACCCCGTAGGCTAGCGGGGAGGGACGAGCAGTACTTC
NA	TRBV14	TRBD1	TRBJ1-5	CASSLTGVSQPQHF	TGTGCCAGCAGCCTGACAGGGGTTAGCCAGCCCCAGCATTTT
NA	TRBV4-1	NA	TRBJ1-4	CASSQESRATNEKLFF	TGCGCCAGCAGCCAAGAGTCGAGGGCAACTAATGAAAAACTGTTTTTT
once	TRBV7-3	TRBD1	TRBJ2-7	CASSAPDRGPEQYF	TGTGCCAGCAGCGCCCCGGACAGGGGCCCCGAGCAGTACTTC
NA	TRBV25-1	TRBD2	TRBJ2-2	CASRTSGSYTGELFF	TGTGCCAGCAGAACTAGCGGGAGCTACACCGGGGAGCTGTTTTTT
NA	TRBV7-2	NA	TRBJ2-5	CASSLRTTQETQYF	TGTGCCAGCAGCTTAAGGACAACGCAAGAGACCCAGTACTTC
NA	TRBV6-2/TRBV6-3	TRBD1	TRBJ1-1	CASSYPGTGVAEAFF	TGTGCCAGCAGTTACCCCGGGACAGGTGTAGCGGAGGCTTTCTTT
NA	TRBV5-3	TRBD1	TRBJ1-5	CARRSTGGNQPQHF	TGTGCCAGAAGGTCGACAGGGGGCAATCAGCCCCAGCATTTT
once	TRBV7-3	TRBD2	TRBJ2-1	CASSTGGGTISEQFF	TGTGCCAGCAGCACAGGCGGGGGAACTATTAGTGAGCAGTTCTTC
NA	TRBV5-5	TRBD1	TRBJ1-1	CASEGDRTSNTEAFF	TGTGCCAGCGAAGGGGACAGGACATCGAACACTGAAGCTTTCTTT
NA	TRBV6-4	NA	TRBJ2-1	CASSEGLGGGNEQFF	TGTGCCAGCAGTGAAGGCCTAGGAGGGGGGAATGAGCAGTTCTTC
few	TRBV19	TRBD1	TRBJ1-2	CASSILLDRVEGYTF	TGTGCCAGTAGTATACTCCTCGACAGGGTTGAGGGCTACACCTTC
NA	TRBV2	NA	TRBJ1-2	CASSEGPAYGYTF	TGTGCCAGCAGTGAAGGCCCCGCTTATGGCTACACCTTC
NA	TRBV11-1	NA	TRBJ2-7	CASSTQGGPYEQYF	TGTGCCAGCAGCACACAGGGCGGGCCCTACGAGCAGTACTTC
NA	TRBV24-1	TRBD1	TRBJ2-1	CATSPGQGVYEQFF	TGTGCCACCAGTCCGGGACAGGGAGTTTATGAGCAGTTCTTC
once	TRBV6-4	TRBD1	TRBJ1-1	CASRPGQGGSEAFF	TGTGCCAGCAGACCCGGACAGGGGGGATCTGAAGCTTTCTTT
NA	TRBV28	NA	TRBJ2-3	CATSVPPRTDTQYF	TGTGCCACCTCCGTTCCCCCCCGCACAGATACGCAGTATTTT
NA	TRBV2	NA	TRBJ1-2	CASTKENYGYTF	TGTGCCAGCACCAAGGAAAACTATGGCTACACCTTC
NA	TRBV3-1/TRBV3-2	NA	TRBJ1-6	CASSQEGQGRWLYNSPLHF	TGTGCCAGCAGCCAAGAAGGGCAGGGAAGATGGCTCTATAATTCACCCCTCCACTTT
few	TRBV12-3/TRBV12-4	NA	TRBJ2-2	CASSTSRTGELFF	TGTGCCAGCAGTACTAGCCGCACCGGGGAGCTGTTTTTT
NA	TRBV27	NA	TRBJ1-1	CASNPTGGLPTEAFF	TGTGCCAGCAACCCGACCGGGGGGCTGCCCACTGAAGCTTTCTTT
once	TRBV7-9	TRBD1	TRBJ1-1	CASSSGQGLNTEAFF	TGTGCCAGCAGCTCTGGACAGGGCCTGAACACTGAAGCTTTCTTT
few	TRBV4-1	NA	TRBJ2-6	CASSQEGPGFSGANVLTF	TGCGCCAGCAGCCAAGAAGGGCCGGGTTTCTCTGGGGCCAACGTCCTGACTTTC
few	TRBV7-8	TRBD2	TRBJ2-2	CASSRHRLAGVDTGELFF	TGTGCCAGCAGCCGCCACAGACTAGCGGGAGTAGACACCGGGGAGCTGTTTTTT
NA	TRBV19	TRBD1	TRBJ1-2	CASRESGGYYGYTF	TGTGCCAGCAGGGAGTCAGGGGGTTACTATGGCTACACCTTC
NA	TRBV5-4	NA	TRBJ2-3	CASHDQRWGTDTQYF	TGTGCCAGCCACGACCAGCGTTGGGGCACAGATACGCAGTATTTT
NA	TRBV6-2/TRBV6-3	NA	TRBJ1-5	CASSYWGNSNQPQHF	TGTGCCAGCAGTTACTGGGGCAATAGCAATCAGCCCCAGCATTTT
few	TRBV19	NA	TRBJ1-5	CASSIKGRGTQPQHF	TGTGCCAGTAGTATAAAGGGTAGAGGGACTCAGCCCCAGCATTTT
NA	TRBV11-2	NA	TRBJ1-5	CASSRIKGTSNQPQHF	TGTGCCAGCAGCCGGATCAAGGGGACGAGCAATCAGCCCCAGCATTTT
NA	TRBV3-1/TRBV3-2	TRBD1	TRBJ2-1	CASSHEQGARYNEQFF	TGTGCCAGCAGCCATGAACAGGGGGCGCGTTACAATGAGCAGTTCTTC
once	TRBV19	NA	TRBJ1-1	CASSIWEARNTEAFF	TGTGCCAGTAGTATCTGGGAGGCTAGGAACACTGAAGCTTTCTTT
NA	TRBV7-2	NA	TRBJ2-1	CASSLLDSYNEQFF	TGTGCCAGCAGCCTGTTAGACTCCTACAATGAGCAGTTCTTC
NA	TRBV7-8	TRBD2	TRBJ2-1	CASSVLAGGSGQFF	TGTGCCAGCAGTGTACTAGCGGGAGGGTCGGGGCAGTTCTTC